The 27 T cell receptor beta chains in this list originate from one sample, sequenced in a study of blood T cell repertoires in COVID-19. The data were produced by immunoSEQ multiplex PCR, yet TCRdb's version contains in-frame clones alone and is incomplete. The sample includes 200,000 to 250,000 clones, around four fifths of them seen just once. Sequencing was done on a sample of peripheral blood. These receptors all stem from a woman aged 70-85 years with active or convalescent COVID-19.

The rearrangement uses TRBV27 and TRBJ2-5; D uncertain. V was trimmed by 3 bases and J by 1 base, leaving 6 bases between them. The germline V gene encodes CDR1 MNHEY and CDR2 SMNVEV (reference sequence). This CDR3 has 13 residues. CDR3 protein: CASSLGSQETQYF. CDR3 nucleotides: TGTGCCAGCAGTTTGGGCAGCCAAGAGACCCAGTACTTC.

In this sample, this clone turned up once. The V and J genes are TRBV6-2 or TRBV6-3 and TRBJ1-2; TRBD1 aligns across 10 bases. V gave up 0 bases and J gave up 6 bases; unmatched junction bases: 7. Germline V CDR1 and CDR2: MNHEY, SVGEGT. This CDR3 is 16 amino acids long. CDR3 loop: CASSYSNRDRGHGYTF. DNA for the CDR3: TGTGCCAGCAGTTACTCGAACCGGGACAGGGGCCATGGCTACACCTTC.

The V and J genes are TRBV11-3 and TRBJ2-1; 15 bases agree with TRBD2. The CDR3 contains 16 residues. Germline V gene lookup returns CDR1 SGHNT and CDR2 YENEEA. V shed 4 bases, J shed 6 bases, and the junction held 4 bases outside the gene matches. CDR3 nucleotides: TGTGCCAGCAGCTCCGGACTAGCGGGGGGGCTCAATGAGCAGTTCTTC. This translates into CASSSGLAGGLNEQFF.

This chain links TRBV7-8 with TRBJ1-6; a weak D match, TRBD1 (6 bases). CDR1 and CDR2 (germline): SGHVS, FQNEAQ. The CDR3 has 15 residues. Trimming pared 0 bases from V and 10 bases from J, leaving 13 bases between. The DNA for the CDR3 is TGTGCCAGCAGCTTAGCTGCAGGGGTTGACTCACCCCTCCACTTT. Translating it yields CASSLAAGVDSPLHF.

In its sample, this clone was seen a few times. This chain joins TRBV10-2 and TRBJ2-1; 8 nucleotides align to TRBD2. Per the germline V gene, CDR1 is WSHSY and CDR2 is SAAADI. V dropped 5 bases and J dropped 4; count of bases not matched to a gene: 7. CDR3 length equals 15 residues. The CDR3 nucleotides read TGCGCCAGCAGTCGAGGGCGGGAGGCATACAATGAGCAGTTCTTC. Its translation is CASSRGREAYNEQFF.

Comments on this clone: Additional DNA sequences in this sample encode the identical CDR3. CDR3 in amino acids: CASSLAGNYGYTF. The CDR3 region has the DNA TGTGCCAGCAGTTTAGCGGGGAACTATGGCTACACCTTC. The V and J genes are TRBV28 and TRBJ1-2; D not certain. The CDR3 has 13 amino acids. Germline-derived CDR1 and CDR2 are MDHEN and SYDVKM. Trimming pared 2 bases from V and 2 bases from J, leaving 6 bases between.

This clone was recorded a few times. The genes are TRBV7-9 and TRBJ1-4; D is unresolved. In germline, CDR1 is SEHNR, CDR2 FQNEAQ (reference sequence). This CDR3 comprises 15 residues. V dropped 5 bases and J dropped 0 bases, with 10 bases sitting between them. The CDR3 loop is CASSDTGATNEKLFF. The DNA for the CDR3 is TGTGCCAGCAGCGACACTGGCGCAACTAATGAAAAACTGTTTTTT.

This clone was counted only a few times. The chain combines TRBV18 with TRBJ2-1; a weak D match, TRBD2 (6 bases). Germline loops: CDR1 KGHSH, CDR2 LQKENI. V gave up 3 bases and J gave up 0 bases, with 15 bases separating them. This CDR3 has 17 amino acids. The CDR3 here is CASSPFSGGSSYNEQFF. The CDR3 region has the DNA TGTGCCAGCTCACCCTTCTCTGGGGGGAGCTCCTACAATGAGCAGTTCTTC.

As DNA, the CDR3 is TGCGCCAGCAGCCCGGGACAGTTGCACACTGAAGCTTTCTTT. This encodes CASSPGQLHTEAFF. The chain is built from TRBV5-1 and TRBJ1-1; 7 nucleotides line up with TRBD1. CDR1 and CDR2 (germline): SGHRS, YFSETQ. The CDR3 loop spans 14 amino acids. The V segment lost 4 bases and the J segment 3 bases; nucleotides outside the gene matches: 6. The whole variable domain, remainder taken from reference TRBV5-1 and TRBJ1-1, is KAGVTQTPRYLIKTRGQQVTLSCSPISGHRSVSWYQQTPGQGLQFLFEYFSETQRNKGNFPGRFSGRQFSNSRSEMNVSTLELGDSALYLCASSPGQLHTEAFFGQGTRLTVV.

The chain uses TRBV19 and TRBJ1-4; no clear D. CDR1 and CDR2 from the germline V gene are LNHDA and SQIVND (reference sequence). V dropped 6 bases and J dropped 8 bases, with 13 bases sitting between them. The CDR3 consists of 13 residues. The CDR3 coding sequence is TGTGCCAGTAGGGAAGAGGCCAGAGAAAAACTGTTTTTT. Translating it yields CASREEAREKLFF.

This rearrangement joins TRBV10-3 to TRBJ1-2, with D possibly TRBD1 on 5 matching bases. In germline, CDR1 is ENHRY, CDR2 SYGVKD. The CDR3 runs to 13 residues. V was shortened by 6 bases and J by 3 bases, with 11 bases between the two germline ends. Written as DNA, the CDR3 is TGTGCCATCAGAGGGGCAGGAGACTATGGCTACACCTTC. This gives the protein CAIRGAGDYGYTF.

This sequence joins TRBV7-3 and TRBJ1-5; tentative D call: TRBD1 (6 bases). Germline V lookup: CDR1 SGHTA, CDR2 FQGTGA. There are 13 residues in the CDR3. The V end lost 8 bases, the J end lost 3 bases, and 11 bases lay between the germline ends. In nucleotides, the CDR3 is TGTGCCAGCTCCCGGGACACCAATCAGCCCCAGCATTTT. It yields the protein CASSRDTNQPQHF.

This chain uses TRBV19 with TRBJ2-3, with D tentatively TRBD1 (6 bases). Germline CDR1 is LNHDA and CDR2 is SQIVND (reference sequence). The CDR3 has 15 amino acids. V lost 7 bases to trimming and J lost 2 bases, with 16 bases between them. The CDR3 loop reads CASTLTGHDTDTQYF. CDR3 in DNA: TGTGCCAGTACCCTGACAGGACATGACACAGATACGCAGTATTTT.

The chain employs TRBV6-5 and TRBJ1-2, with TRBD1 as a possible D gene (6 bases). The CDR3 is made up of 12 amino acids. Germline values: CDR1 MNHEY, CDR2 SVGAGI. V dropped 6 bases and J dropped 8 bases, with 13 bases sitting between them. CDR3 sequence reads: CASSLGGFGYTF. As DNA, the CDR3 is TGTGCCAGCAGCCTAGGGGGATTCGGCTACACCTTC.

The chain recombines TRBV3-1 (or the pseudogene TRBV3-2) with TRBJ1-6; 7 bases are a match to TRBD1. The ends lost 4 bases at V and 9 bases at J; junction bases unmatched: 6. The CDR3 length is 14 residues. The germline CDR1 and CDR2 sequences are LGHDT and YNNKEL (reference sequence). The CDR3 protein is CASSLRQGGSPLHF. The CDR3 nucleotides read TGTGCCAGCAGCCTCCGACAGGGTGGTTCACCCCTCCACTTT.

The chain employs TRBV4-2 and TRBJ1-5; possible D gene TRBD1, 6 bases. In germline, CDR1 is LGHNA, CDR2 YNFKEQ. V lost 3 bases, J lost 4 bases, and 13 bases lay in between. CDR3 length equals 15 residues. The CDR3 DNA reads as TGTGCCAGCAGCCAGTACGGGACACCTAATCAGCCCCAGCATTTT. Translated: CASSQYGTPNQPQHF.

On this clone itself: The junction shows a germline mismatch at one end, possibly a read error. The gene calls are TRBV19 and TRBJ2-2; 8 bases align to TRBD1. CDR1 is LNHDA and CDR2 is SQIVND in the germline V gene (reference sequence). This CDR3 region has 14 residues. CDR3 DNA: TGTGCCAGTAGTCGACAGGGGAACGCCGGGGAGCTGTTTTTT. Protein product: CASSRQGNAGELFF. Full variable domain (remainder filled in from reference TRBV19 and TRBJ2-2): DGGITQSPKYLFRKEGQNVTLSCEQNLNHDAMYWYRQDPGQGLRLIYYSQIVNDFQKGDIAEGYSVSREKKESFPLTVTSAQKNPTAFYLCASSRQGNAGELFFGEGSRLTVL.

The chain combines TRBV7-2 with TRBJ2-2, with D perhaps TRBD2 (7 bases). Trimming pared 0 bases from V and 6 bases from J, leaving 14 bases between. Germline V gene sequence: CDR1 SGHTA, CDR2 FQGNSA. This CDR3 has 16 amino acids. Here the CDR3 reads CASSLAGGAPPGELFF. CDR3 bases: TGTGCCAGCAGCTTAGCGGGGGGGGCGCCGCCCGGGGAGCTGTTTTTT.

By share, this clone counts as medium-sized. V gene TRBV7-8 combines with J gene TRBJ1-5; D call uncertain. CDR3 size: 14 residues. V shed 1 base and J shed 4 bases, with 8 bases lying between them. In germline, CDR1 is SGHVS, CDR2 FQNEAQ. The CDR3 sequence is CASSLVEGNQPQHF. DNA of the CDR3: TGTGCCAGCAGCTTAGTAGAGGGTAATCAGCCCCAGCATTTT.

The chain couples TRBV15 to TRBJ2-3, with TRBD2 matching 8 bases. The CDR3 has 17 amino acids. V lost 4 bases to trimming and J lost 3 bases; unmatched junction nucleotides: 12. Germline CDR1 and CDR2: LNHNV and YYDKDF (reference sequence). The CDR3 DNA reads as TGTGCCACCAGCAAGGGGACGAGCGGGGGAGGAACAGATACGCAGTATTTT. This sequence encodes CATSKGTSGGGTDTQYF.

V and J are TRBV6-1 and TRBJ1-4; D is ambiguous. The CDR3 contains 18 residues. From germline, CDR1 is MNHNS and CDR2 SASEGT. With 0 bases removed from V and 4 bases from J, the gap between germline ends came to 18 bases. The CDR3: CASSEAVRLWQRNEKLFF. For the CDR3, the DNA is TGTGCCAGCAGTGAAGCGGTTCGGCTCTGGCAGCGTAATGAAAAACTGTTTTTT.

The CDR3 loop is CASTEIAGGGHNEQFF. The CDR3 DNA is TGTGCCAGCACTGAAATAGCGGGAGGGGGCCACAATGAGCAGTTCTTC. The chain has TRBV13 and TRBJ2-1, with TRBD2 identical over 11 bases. Germline-derived CDR1 and CDR2 are PRHDT and FYEKMQ (reference sequence). V gave up 7 bases and J gave up 5 bases; unmatched junction bases: 10. The CDR3 has 16 amino acids.

The V and J genes are TRBV30 and TRBJ1-4; the D is unclear. Germline CDR1 GTSNPN, CDR2 SVGIG (reference sequence). With 1 base removed from V and 8 bases from J, the gap between germline ends came to 5 bases. The CDR3 is made up of 11 amino acids. DNA of the CDR3: TGTGCCTGGAGTGACCTAGAAAAACTGTTTTTT. This codes for CAWSDLEKLFF.

The DNA of the CDR3 is TGTGCCACTCTCTCCGGGACTGAAACATACAATGAGCAGTTCTTC. Its translation is CATLSGTETYNEQFF. The V and J genes are TRBV7-8 and TRBJ2-1; D may be TRBD2 (6 bases). Germline V lookup: CDR1 SGHVS, CDR2 FQNEAQ. Trimming stripped 10 bases from V and 4 bases from J, with 20 bases between. The CDR3 length is 15 residues. Full variable domain (outside the CDR3, taken from reference TRBV7-8 and TRBJ2-1): GAGVSQSPRYKVAKRGQDVALRCDPISGHVSLFWYQQALGQGPEFLTYFQNEAQLDKSGLPSDRFFAERPEGSVSTLKIQRTQQEDSAVYLCATLSGTETYNEQFFGPGTRLTVL.

In regard to this clone: The sample holds other DNA sequences that translate to the same CDR3. The chain has TRBV2 and TRBJ2-3; 7 positions match TRBD2. Per germline, CDR1 SNHLY and CDR2 FYNNEI. The junction had 8 bases not matched to a gene; V was cut back by 3 bases and J by 2 bases. This CDR3 is 16 amino acids long. The CDR3 coding sequence is TGTGCCAGCAGTGATGAGTGGGGGGGGGTCACAGATACGCAGTATTTT. Residues: CASSDEWGGVTDTQYF.

V and J are TRBV2 and TRBJ2-3, with 8 bases fitting TRBD1. The length of the CDR3 is 15 residues. Germline trimming cut 4 bases from V and 2 bases from J; bases unmatched to any gene: 5. Per the germline V gene, CDR1 is SNHLY and CDR2 is FYNNEI. CDR3 residues: CASSVNRGDTDTQYF. The CDR3 DNA is TGTGCCAGCAGTGTTAACAGGGGGGACACAGATACGCAGTATTTT.

This chain connects TRBV28 to TRBJ2-1; weak D call: TRBD2 (7 bases). Germline CDR1 is MDHEN and CDR2 is SYDVKM. This CDR3 has 16 residues. The CDR3 is CASLSGGWRTYNEQFF. CDR3 DNA: TGTGCGAGTCTTTCGGGGGGCTGGAGGACCTACAATGAGCAGTTCTTC.